One sample yielded the 14 T cell receptor beta chains listed below, sequenced in a study of blood T cell repertoires in COVID-19. This table comes from immunoSEQ multiplex PCR, and its TCRdb copy is limited to in-frame clones, with some not included. Counted here are about 150,000 clones, about 85% occurring once; the ten biggest clones make up 0.6% to 0.7%. The sample was peripheral blood. These TCRs come from a man aged 55 to 70 with COVID-19, enrolled during active disease.

This chain links TRBV11-3 with TRBJ2-3, with a weak D call TRBD2 (5 bases). CDR3 size: 16 residues. Germline-derived CDR1 and CDR2 are SGHNT and YENEEA. Trimming cost V 5 bases and J 3 bases, with 18 bases left between them. The CDR3: CASSRAAGLVTDTQYF. CDR3 DNA: TGTGCCAGCAGCCGCGCCGCGGGCCTCGTGACAGATACGCAGTATTTT.

The V and J genes are TRBV5-5 and TRBJ1-5; D is possibly TRBD1 (5 bases). From germline, CDR1 is SGHKS and CDR2 YYEKEE (reference sequence). V gave up 5 bases and J gave up 4 bases, with 16 bases separating them. The CDR3 spans 15 residues. CDR3 sequence: CASRGGDGLNQPQHF. DNA of the CDR3: TGTGCCAGCAGGGGAGGGGACGGATTAAATCAGCCCCAGCATTTT.

The chain carries TRBV7-2 and TRBJ1-6; weak D call: TRBD1 (6 bases). Trimming pared 4 bases from V and 13 bases from J, leaving 23 bases between. CDR3 size: 16 residues. Germline CDR1 SGHTA, CDR2 FQGNSA. The DNA for the CDR3 is TGTGCCAGCAGCTCGCTCGACAGGCTACAAATTCACCCCCTCCACTTT. Its translation is CASSSLDRLQIHPLHF.

The rearrangement uses TRBV7-6 and TRBJ1-2; D might be TRBD1 (5 bases). In germline, CDR1 is SGHVS, CDR2 FNYEAQ. The CDR3 spans 14 residues. V gave up 5 bases and J gave up 7 bases, with 17 bases separating them. CDR3 residues: CASSPTGGPGGYTF. As DNA, the CDR3 is TGTGCCAGCAGCCCCACCGGGGGTCCGGGTGGCTACACCTTC. Full variable domain (remainder filled in from reference TRBV7-6 and TRBJ1-2): GAGVSQSPRYKVTKRGQDVALRCDPISGHVSLYWYRQALGQGPEFLTYFNYEAQQDKSGLPNDRFSAERPEGSISTLTIQRTEQRDSAMYRCASSPTGGPGGYTFGSGTRLTVV.

This clone came up a few times. J is TRBJ2-7 and V is TRBV27; 8 nucleotides line up with TRBD1. The V gene's germline CDR1 is MNHEY and CDR2 SMNVEV (reference sequence). The CDR3 spans 13 residues. V shed 4 bases, J shed 1 base, and the junction held 0 bases outside the gene matches. The DNA of the CDR3 is TGTGCCAGCAGTTGGACAGGGTCCTACGAGCAGTACTTC. Protein sequence: CASSWTGSYEQYF.

This clone was seen a handful of times. V is TRBV27 and J is TRBJ1-1; unclear D gene. Germline CDR1 reads MNHEY; CDR2 reads SMNVEV (reference sequence). The CDR3 length is 15 residues. V was shortened by 0 bases and J by 4 bases, with 12 bases between the two germline ends. The CDR3 DNA reads as TGTGCCAGCAGTTTATCATTTCGAGGGTCCACTGAAGCTTTCTTT. It codes for CASSLSFRGSTEAFF.

This clone has only a few counts. This chain connects TRBV18 to TRBJ1-6; the match to TRBD1 covers 9 bases. The CDR3 is 14 amino acids. After removal of 3 bases from V and 11 bases from J, the junction contained 5 bases not matched to a gene. The germline V gene encodes CDR1 KGHSH and CDR2 LQKENI. This chain's CDR3 is CASSPGQGLTPLHF. CDR3 coding DNA: TGTGCCAGCTCACCGGGACAGGGCTTAACACCCCTCCACTTT.

V is TRBV4-3 and J is TRBJ1-5; D is perhaps TRBD1 (6 bases). The CDR3 has 16 residues. V was clipped by 0 bases and J by 0 bases, with 9 bases between them. Per the germline V gene, CDR1 is LGHNA and CDR2 is YSLEER. This CDR3 reads CASSQETGDSNQPQHF. The DNA for the CDR3 is TGCGCCAGCAGCCAAGAGACAGGCGATAGCAATCAGCCCCAGCATTTT.

The V and J genes are TRBV7-6 and TRBJ1-3; D remains unclear. Trimming shortened V by 4 bases and J by 4 bases, and 8 bases separated the two germline ends. This CDR3 is built from 13 residues. Germline loops: CDR1 SGHVS, CDR2 FNYEAQ. This CDR3 is CASSSIQGNTIYF. In nucleotides, the CDR3 is TGTGCCAGCAGCTCAATACAGGGAAACACCATATATTTT.

The chain combines TRBV27 with TRBJ1-1; D is perhaps TRBD1 (5 bases). CDR1 is MNHEY, CDR2 SMNVEV, per germline (reference sequence). The V end lost 5 bases, the J end lost 1 base, and 11 bases lay between the germline ends. The CDR3 covers 14 residues. CDR3 sequence (DNA): TGTGCCAGCAGTAGGGGCAACCGGAACACTGAAGCTTTCTTT. It specifies CASSRGNRNTEAFF.

This clone was detected only a few times. The CDR3 reads CASSVAPEGGSYEQYF. The DNA of the CDR3 is TGTGCCAGCAGCGTAGCCCCCGAAGGGGGCTCCTACGAGCAGTACTTC. The chain couples TRBV9 to TRBJ2-7, with D maybe TRBD1 (6 bases). The CDR3 sequence is 16 residues long. V gave up 0 bases and J gave up 0 bases, with 13 bases separating them. Per the germline V gene, CDR1 is SGDLS and CDR2 is YYNGEE.

V and J are TRBV7-3 and TRBJ2-1; weak D call: TRBD1 (5 bases). The CDR3 extends over 14 amino acids. Trimming left V 1 base short and J 5 bases short, with 9 bases between. Germline loops: CDR1 SGHTA, CDR2 FQGTGA. CDR3 loop: CASSLSGQDNEQFF. The CDR3 DNA reads as TGTGCCAGCAGCTTAAGCGGACAAGACAATGAGCAGTTCTTC.

The genes are TRBV7-2 and TRBJ1-1; D is undetermined. The V end lost 1 base, the J end lost 2 bases, and 14 bases lay between the germline ends. CDR1 SGHTA and CDR2 FQGNSA come from the germline V gene. This CDR3 is built from 16 residues. The CDR3 DNA reads TGTGCCAGCAGCTTAGATCTAGGGAGGTCCAACACTGAAGCTTTCTTT. It encodes CASSLDLGRSNTEAFF.

In this sample, this clone turned up once. V usage is TRBV7-9 and J usage is TRBJ2-7, with D uncertain. This CDR3 is 14 amino acids long. The V and J ends lost 2 bases and 1 base respectively, with 9 bases between them. Looked up from germline, CDR1 is SEHNR and CDR2 is FQNEAQ (reference sequence). The CDR3 DNA reads TGTGCCAGCAGCTTACATGTCAGTTCCTACGAGCAGTACTTC. Amino acid sequence: CASSLHVSSYEQYF.